The rows below give T cell receptor beta chains drawn from one sample of a study of T cells after yellow fever vaccination. One entry per CDR3 protein results from TCRdb running MiXCR on the 5' RACE reads. The table shows hundreds of thousands of distinct CDR3 sequences, with roughly 12% occurring only once. The input for sequencing was PBMCs, taken on the day of the yellow fever booster vaccination. All receptors come from a man in his thirties or forties who received the YFV17D yellow fever vaccine. The CDR3 runs from the conserved cysteine through the conserved F or W. For some rows the clone size is stated as once, few or many, or as a class when expanded; others skip it.

TRBV19,-,TRBJ2-3,13,CASQNHGADTQYF
TRBV5-6,many,TRBJ1-5,14,CASSASAGNQPQHF
TRBV30,-,TRBJ2-3,13,CAWSQALGDTQYF
TRBV20-1,few,TRBJ2-2,14,CSAPGGQGSGELFF
TRBV11-2,-,TRBJ2-1,16,CASSSTPGQGANEQFF
TRBV11-2,-,TRBJ2-3,16,CASSSLLAGGTDTQYF
TRBV2,few,TRBJ2-2,15,CASMSGQQNTGELFF
TRBV7-8,-,TRBJ2-5,15,CASSLGSGLSLAQYF
TRBV5-5,few,TRBJ2-5,14,CASSFLNDKETQYF
TRBV15,-,TRBJ2-4,13,CATSSRGGYIQYF
TRBV3-1,few,TRBJ2-7,13,CASSQGREGGTSF
TRBV2,-,TRBJ1-5,14,CASSEHPAGQPQHF
TRBV11-2,-,TRBJ2-5,20,CASSSRVRGYTGPYQETQYF
TRBV6-5,few,TRBJ2-2,19,CASSYQIGDPGLRTGELFF
TRBV6-5,few,TRBJ2-1,14,CASSHSGTGSEQFF
TRBV7-8,-,TRBJ1-4,14,CASSLADENEKLFF
TRBV7-9,many,TRBJ2-1,16,CASSLSLAGADNEQFF